This entry describes one TCR beta chain. The antigen remains unidentified. These data are taken from a study of CD4 T cells in relation to SARS-CoV-2 and coronaviruses. Across the study: Median patient age was approximately 40 years, spanning 21 to 72 years. A couple of subjects were Hispanic; patients were under 10 males and a few females.

The repertoire was sequenced with immunoSEQ multiplex PCR; TCRdb's copy has only in-frame clones and lacks some. In the table there are about 30,000 clones, around three quarters of which are singletons. Naive and memory CD4+ T cells were separated from cryopreserved PBMCs. For around ten days, roughly 10^5 sorted CD4+ cells grew with T cell-depleted PBMCs and CEF. J lost 3 bases, V lost 7 bases, and 5 bases had no gene match. CDR3 length: 14 residues. In germline, CDR1 is SNHLY, CDR2 FYNNEI. Material: memory CD4+ T cells from PBMCs, cultured in vitro. The source is an adult with COVID-19. This chain uses TRBV2 with TRBJ2-1; 8 positions agree with TRBD2. For the CDR3, the DNA is TGTGCCAGCAAGAGCGGGAGTAACTACAATGAGCAGTTCTTC. This codes for CASKSGSNYNEQFF.